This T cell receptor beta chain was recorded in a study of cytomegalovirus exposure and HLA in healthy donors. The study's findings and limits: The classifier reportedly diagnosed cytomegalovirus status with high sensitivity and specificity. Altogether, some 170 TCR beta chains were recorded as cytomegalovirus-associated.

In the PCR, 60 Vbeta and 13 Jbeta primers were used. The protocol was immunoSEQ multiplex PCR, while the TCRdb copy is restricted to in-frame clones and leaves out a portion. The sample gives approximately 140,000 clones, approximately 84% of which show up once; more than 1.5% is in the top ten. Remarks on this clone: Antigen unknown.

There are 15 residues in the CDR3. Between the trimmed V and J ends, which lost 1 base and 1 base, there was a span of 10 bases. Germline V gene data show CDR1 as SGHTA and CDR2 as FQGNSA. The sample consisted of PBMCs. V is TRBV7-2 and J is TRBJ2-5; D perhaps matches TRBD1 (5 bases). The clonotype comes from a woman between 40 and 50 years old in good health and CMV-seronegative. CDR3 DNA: TGTGCCAGCAGCTTAGTATGGCAGGGCCAAGAGACCCAGTACTTC. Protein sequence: CASSLVWQGQETQYF.